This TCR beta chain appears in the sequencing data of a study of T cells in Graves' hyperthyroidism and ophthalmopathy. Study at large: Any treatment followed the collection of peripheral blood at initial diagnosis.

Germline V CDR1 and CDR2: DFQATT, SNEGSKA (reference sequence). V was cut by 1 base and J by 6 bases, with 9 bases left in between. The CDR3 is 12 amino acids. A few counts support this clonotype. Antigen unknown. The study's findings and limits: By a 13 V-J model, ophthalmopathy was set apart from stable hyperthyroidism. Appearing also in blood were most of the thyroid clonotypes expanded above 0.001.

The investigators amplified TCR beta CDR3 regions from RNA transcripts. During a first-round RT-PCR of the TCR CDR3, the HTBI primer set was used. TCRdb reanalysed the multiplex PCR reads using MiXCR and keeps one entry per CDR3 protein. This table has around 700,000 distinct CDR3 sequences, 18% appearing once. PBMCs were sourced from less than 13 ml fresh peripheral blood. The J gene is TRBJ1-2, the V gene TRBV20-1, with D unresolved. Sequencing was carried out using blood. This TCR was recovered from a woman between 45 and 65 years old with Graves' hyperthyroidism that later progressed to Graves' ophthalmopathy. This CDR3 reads CSARAQVHGYTF. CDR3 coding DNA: TGCAGTGCTAGAGCCCAGGTTCATGGCTACACCTTC.